The clone carrying this TCR beta chain has only one observation. The germline CDR1 and CDR2 sequences are MNHEY and SVGAGI. V was clipped by 6 bases and J by 1 base; unmatched bases: 5. The CDR3 has 14 residues. The sample comes from a study of blood T cell repertoires in COVID-19. As for the study in general: Samples of COVID-19 (acute and convalescent) were obtained from the United States, Italy and Spain. The analysed material was cDNA or gDNA that came from T cells, B-cell-depleted T cells, or PBMCs.

Authors' processing steps: Amplification of reference gene primers was used by the study to estimate nucleated cell counts. The repertoire was sequenced with immunoSEQ multiplex PCR; TCRdb's copy has only in-frame clones and lacks some. From that table come the V and J calls and clone size; the DNA was used to work out D and trimming. The data contain 200,000 to 300,000 clones, 88% of them singletons. The clonotype was recovered from a human donor in a cohort sampled during active COVID-19. V is TRBV6-5 and J is TRBJ1-2; 7 nucleotides align to TRBD1. Sequenced input: peripheral blood. The CDR3 protein is CASRYRGRNYGYTF. The CDR3 DNA reads TGTGCCAGCAGGTACAGGGGCCGTAACTATGGCTACACCTTC.